This TCR beta chain came from a study of blood T cell repertoires in COVID-19. In the study overall: Samples representing acute and convalescent COVID-19 were sourced from the United States, Italy and Spain. PBMCs, B-cell-depleted T cells, or T cells provided the cDNA or gDNA that made up the material.

In the study's own analysis: Amplification from reference gene primers served as the basis for estimated nucleated cell counts. Clones were read by immunoSEQ multiplex PCR, and TCRdb kept only the in-frame ones, dropping some. The V and J calls and the clone size are those of that table, but D and trimming were determined from the DNA. This sample has 55,000 to 80,000 clones, with more than 75% found just once. V was shortened by 0 bases and J by 0 bases, with 8 bases between the two germline ends. Per the germline V gene, CDR1 is LGHNA and CDR2 is YSLEER. The CDR3 is 16 residues long. This rearrangement joins TRBV4-3 to TRBJ1-4; D uncertain. This clonotype originated in a woman aged 70-85 years with acute or convalescent COVID-19. Sequencing input: peripheral blood. The CDR3 reads CASSQEVGSTNEKLFF. As DNA, the CDR3 is TGCGCCAGCAGCCAAGAAGTTGGCTCAACTAATGAAAAACTGTTTTTT.